This T cell receptor beta chain was obtained from a study of blood T cell repertoires in COVID-19. In the study overall: The origin of the acute and convalescent COVID-19 samples was the United States, Italy and Spain. From T cells, B-cell-depleted T cells, or PBMCs came the material, which was cDNA or gDNA.

V was shortened by 3 bases and J by 11 bases, with 13 bases between the two germline ends. The germline V gene has CDR1 LNHDA and CDR2 SQIVND (reference sequence). This CDR3 comprises 12 residues. The authors' processing: Reference gene primer amplification yielded estimated nucleated cell counts. The assay was immunoSEQ multiplex PCR, and TCRdb's table has in-frame clones only and misses some. The V and J calls and clone size were taken over from that table, and D and trimming were inferred from the DNA. The sample shows around 60,000 clones, around 86% of them seen only once. The chain links TRBV19 to TRBJ1-1; the D gene is possibly TRBD1 (6 bases). The source material was peripheral blood. This receptor was obtained from a woman of 80 years or more with active or convalescent COVID-19. The CDR3 sequence: CASSIIQGWAFF. The CDR3 nucleotides read TGTGCCAGTAGTATCATACAGGGATGGGCTTTCTTT.